This T cell receptor (beta chain) was retrieved from a study of cytomegalovirus exposure and HLA in healthy donors (dated 2017 in TCRdb). For the wider study: In an earlier analysis of roughly 500 of the donors, around 290 Gb of sequence data and 95 million to 130 million unique TCR beta sequences from about 179 million T cells were reported. To predict cytomegalovirus infection status, the study brought together high-throughput TCR immunosequencing, statistical association of individual TCRs with disease status, and machine learning. Along with the approximately 670-subject first cohort, a separate validation cohort of over a hundred different subjects was used. The later analysis used no new phenotypic data to find candidate immune exposures, relying instead on TCR beta sequences and their occurrence across donors. Among about 390 genotyped donors of the cohort, an average of around 240,000 unique TCR beta nucleotide sequences were sequenced per donor, approximately 20% of them non-productive. A later genetic analysis used genome-wide SNP genotypes for about 65% of the 666 donors, treating that subset as a discovery cohort. Typing coverage varied by locus: about 629-640 donors for A, B, C, DRB1 and DQB1; about 520 for DQA1; around 570 for DPA1; 450 to 480 for DPB1. The T cell repertoires of around 670 subjects were profiled by immunosequencing and related to cytomegalovirus serostatus. Donor age, sex, ethnicity and CMV serostatus were compiled alongside the repertoire data. The study was designed to test whether signatures of past pathogen exposure could be identified by cataloging public T cell receptors. Roughly 5 DR-DQ haplotypes were handled as single units for association and clustering, since linkage in the cohort was strong. To study patterns of TCR occurrence, a later analysis re-analyzed previously published TCR beta repertoires from around 670 donors and added high-resolution HLA genotyping. The genetic ancestry cluster associated with self-reported Caucasian donors included roughly 84% of the 350 to 500 genotyped donors. An earlier analysis of more than 450 of the donors used high-throughput TCR beta sequencing to judge whether each TCR beta V gene segment behaved as functional or pseudogenic. Roughly 300 gigabases of sequencing data and 78 million or so unique TCR sequences were included in an early release covering 500 to 750 HLA-typed donors. Every discovery cohort repertoire had been produced on one sequencing platform. Both class I and class II loci were covered by HLA typing, at four-digit resolution. Findings and caveats that apply to the study as a whole: A later genetic analysis reported fewer N-insertions in productive TCRs among donors in an Asian-associated ancestry cluster than the roughly 700-donor mean. When HLA alleles, especially DR and DQ, strongly co-occurred, attributing TCR associations to individual alleles was difficult. In a later analysis, TCR association rates were found to vary across HLA loci, with the most associated TCRs seen for DRB1 alleles and the fewest for HLA-C alleles. The classifier was reported to diagnose cytomegalovirus status with high specificity and sensitivity in both the original cohort and the validation cohort. A cluster of highly shared sequence variants was judged likely to represent a technical artifact of the sequencing pipeline. According to the authors, the approach could potentially be generalized to other disease states and immunological phenotypes. Linkage disequilibrium might explain the correlated functional status among segregating V segments, but an unknown experimental factor could not be ruled out. The earlier analysis of approximately 560 of the donors excluded some 15 rarely observed V segments, including chromosome 9 orphons, because counts were too low. Some IMGT-functional V segments, including TRBV6-2 and TRBV6-3, could not be told apart with the 87-base-pair reads, so those segments were excluded. Presence/absence analyses assumed roughly uniform sequencing depth across donors, an assumption that may not hold. In vitro tests confirmed that three of the cytomegalovirus-associated TCR beta chains recognize cytomegalovirus antigens. HLA typing was unavailable for some donors at each locus, so association tests used only the typed subset. In an earlier analysis of a few hundred of the donors, most TCR beta V segments were observed in productive rearrangements about 87% or about 30% of the time, broadly matching IMGT annotations. A later analysis found that most CMV-associated TCR beta chains appeared HLA-restricted, with HLA associations seemingly driven largely by CMV exposure. In this cohort, only TCR beta chains were sequenced, and detectable features were limited by the absence of alpha or paired-chain data. Most TCR sequences were seen in very few donors, while some public TCRs were found in many individuals. According to a later analysis, parvovirus B19, influenza, CMV and Epstein-Barr virus appeared linked to several top co-occurrence clusters. In a later analysis, HLA-associated TCR beta chains showed more clonal expansion and lower generation probabilities than non-associated chains that were equally common. CMV serostatus was the only immune exposure information available for the cohort. A later genetic analysis associated a missense DCLRE1C variant with V-gene and J-gene trimming of TCR beta chains, and an independent cohort replicated the association. A further reported finding was that TCR beta sequences accurately predicted the HLA-A and HLA-B alleles for most subjects in the first cohort. The study listed over 150 TCR beta chains as associated with cytomegalovirus. At a false discovery rate of 0.05, a later analysis linked 16,951 TCR beta sequences to specific HLA alleles.

In total, approximately 610 healthy bone marrow donors made up the cohort. All cohort members were sampled while nominally healthy, although unrecorded immune exposures were likely present. The donor was CMV seronegative and was included in the group of several hundred seronegative cohort members. Each donor provided a peripheral blood sample, and peripheral blood mononuclear cells were used for TCR beta sequencing. Genomic DNA extraction from the blood cell samples was performed with the Qiagen DNeasy Blood Extraction Kit. CDR1 LGHNT and CDR2 FRNRAP were looked up in the germline V gene. Including cysteine and phenylalanine, the CDR3 has 13 amino acids. The sequence is cut down to CDR3 DNA, 39 bases in frame from base 1. V loses 6 bases of germline sequence and J loses 6 bases, and the interval between the two ends is 11 bases. Comments on this clone: Which antigen it targets is not known. Base qualities are not at hand, and no much larger clone is one base apart.

Receptor libraries were prepared by the immunoSEQ multiplex PCR assay. For the multiplex PCR, a mixture combining 60 forward primers for TCR Vbeta segments and 13 reverse primers for TCR Jbeta segments was used. Amplification of the CDR3 region of rearranged TCR beta genes was performed with a multiplex PCR assay on genomic DNA. Amplified TCR beta libraries were sequenced as 87-base-pair reads on the Illumina HiSeq System. In the authors' own workflow: A later analysis counted about 80 million unique TCR beta chains across the 600 to 850 repertoires, and about 10 million of these chains were shared by at least two donors. Raw reads were error-corrected and collapsed into unique sequences with a nearest-neighbor algorithm that merged closely related sequences to remove PCR and sequencing errors. V, D and J gene segments were assigned by aligning CDR3 sequences to IMGT reference sequences. For a sequence to be retained, a match of at least six nucleotides to both a V gene segment and a J gene segment was required. A rearrangement counted as productive if the CDR3 had no stop codons and remained in frame with V and J, and every other rearrangement counted as non-productive. CDR3 was defined according to IMGT convention as the region running from the second conserved V-encoded cysteine to the conserved J-encoded phenylalanine. The earlier analysis of about 620 of the donors excluded sequences that lacked an unambiguous match to a single V gene segment. In an earlier analysis of several hundred of the donors, V segments were called functional above 56.7% productive rearrangements and were called segregating when the between-donor standard deviation exceeded 5%. A statistical classification framework was built for diagnosing cytomegalovirus status from the catalog of TCR beta chain sequences. V and J gene assignment, in a later analysis, came from comparing TCR nucleotide sequences with IMGT/GENE-DB human TR gene sequences. Using the TCRdist pipeline, a later analysis assigned CDR3 sequences along with most-parsimonious VDJ recombination scenarios. In a later analysis, every TCR beta chain was defined by the combination of its CDR3 amino acid sequence and its V-gene family, and reads without a unique V-gene family were dropped. To address suspected cross-contamination and a sequencing artifact, a later analysis removed roughly 580 highly shared, low-generation-probability nucleotide sequences. A later analysis calculated a clonal expansion index for each public chain from normalized within-repertoire ranks of inferred template counts. A later analysis computed generation probabilities with a VDJ recombination model fitted to out-of-frame rearrangements, and checked the results against IGoR. In a later analysis, TCR-TCR, TCR-HLA and TCR-CMV co-occurrence was scored with hypergeometric tests, and a repertoire-size bias correction was applied to TCR pairs. To estimate false discovery rates, a later analysis permuted the HLA or CMV assignments 20 times. In a later analysis, co-occurring TCRs were grouped using DBSCAN, and TCRdist sequence similarity was added for clustering within HLA-allele-positive subsets. Co-occurrence clustering excluded repertoires with fewer than 30,000 or more than 120,000 public chains, plus five with anomalous nucleotide sharing. Drawn from immuneACCESS, this table holds only the in-frame rearrangements with V and J called that TCRdb kept. Clones are partly lost; checked studies trace under half to an unresolved V gene and leave the rest unexplained. Clonal size and the V and J genes are those of that table, whereas D and trimming came from the DNA. A total of 110,000 to 150,000 clones appear in this sample, 75% of them only once. The top ten hold about 7% of the sample.

The source of this sequence is a man between 25 and 39 years old in good health and CMV-seronegative. Sequencing input: PBMCs. The V and J segments used are TRBV12-5 and TRBJ2-2; a weak D assignment points to TRBD2 (6 bases agree). The CDR3 amino acid sequence is: CASGSGRSGELFF. The nucleotide sequence is TGTGCTAGTGGCTCGGGGAGGTCCGGGGAGCTGTTTTTT.